These 14 T cell receptor beta chains came from one sample sequenced in a study of T cells in Graves' hyperthyroidism and ophthalmopathy. It was RNA transcripts that yielded the amplified TCR beta CDR3 regions. TCR CDR3 underwent first-round RT-PCR with the HTBI primer set. One entry per CDR3 protein results from TCRdb running MiXCR on the multiplex PCR reads. The sample lists more than 300,000 distinct CDR3 sequences, approximately 18% seen once, with roughly 35% in the top ten. The source material was blood. Every receptor here comes from a woman in her 30s with Graves' hyperthyroidism that later progressed to Graves' ophthalmopathy.

This chain joins TRBV9 and TRBJ1-3; 11 bases map to TRBD1. From germline, CDR1 is SGDLS and CDR2 YYNGEE. After removal of 5 bases from V and 3 bases from J, the junction contained 4 bases not matched to a gene. The CDR3 totals 15 residues. The CDR3 loop is CASSTGTGGGNTIYF. CDR3 DNA: TGTGCCAGCAGTACCGGGACAGGGGGTGGAAACACCATATATTTT.

Ten or more counts support this clonotype. The genes are TRBV19 and TRBJ1-2; D is ambiguous. The CDR3 sequence is 12 residues long. V lost 7 bases to trimming and J lost 5 bases, with 11 bases between them. Germline V CDR1 and CDR2: LNHDA, SQIVND (reference sequence). The CDR3 loop is CASTDHSYGYTF. The CDR3 bases are TGTGCCAGTACTGACCATTCATATGGCTACACCTTC.

Many counts were recorded for this clonotype. J is TRBJ1-4 and V is TRBV5-1; 7 bases line up with TRBD1. V dropped 0 bases and J dropped 7; count of bases not matched to a gene: 6. The CDR3 length is 15 residues. Germline values: CDR1 SGHRS, CDR2 YFSETQ. CDR3 residues: CASSLATGWTEKLFF. In DNA form, the CDR3 reads TGCGCCAGCAGCTTGGCGACAGGGTGGACTGAAAAACTGTTTTTT.

The count of this clonotype is one. A much larger clone is a single base away; this may be a read error. The CDR3 nucleotides read TGCAGTGCTAGTATTCCCGGCCGGGTGTATTACGATGAGCAGTTCTTC. Translating it yields CSASIPGRVYYDEQFF. The gene calls are TRBV20-1 and TRBJ2-1, with unresolved D. V gave up 3 bases and J gave up 8 bases, with 23 bases separating them. CDR1 is DFQATT, CDR2 SNEGSKA, per germline (reference sequence). This CDR3 comprises 16 residues.

As for this clonotype: This may arise from a read error, as a much more abundant clone is one base away. The chain recombines TRBV7-9 with TRBJ2-7, with D unresolved. The CDR3 is made up of 16 amino acids. Per the germline V gene, CDR1 is SEHNR and CDR2 is FQNEAQ (reference sequence). This CDR3 reads CARSFNPVESSYEQYF. The DNA of the CDR3 is TGTGCCCGCAGCTTCAACCCAGTTGAGAGCTCCTACGAGCAGTACTTC.

This clonotype was counted many times. The genes are TRBV9 and TRBJ2-3; D might be TRBD1 (6 bases). Germline-derived CDR1 and CDR2 are SGDLS and YYNGEE. V lost 3 bases and J lost 0, with 17 bases in between. The length of the CDR3 is 17 residues. CDR3 DNA sequence: TGTGCCAGCAGCGCAACCACCCGGGACACTAGCACAGATACGCAGTATTTT. Its translation is CASSATTRDTSTDTQYF.

The V gene is TRBV5-1, the J gene TRBJ2-3, with 8 bases lining up with TRBD2. Germline V gene data show CDR1 as SGHRS and CDR2 as YFSETQ. The ends lost 7 bases at V and 4 bases at J; junction bases unmatched: 8. CDR3 length: 14 amino acids. The CDR3 DNA reads as TGCGCCAGCCGCCAGCGGGAGTTTTCAGATACGCAGTATTTT. Protein: CASRQREFSDTQYF.

The V call is TRBV20-1, the J call TRBJ1-6, with D hard to call. The CDR3 totals 14 residues. Germline V gene sequence: CDR1 DFQATT, CDR2 SNEGSKA (reference sequence). V lost 0 bases to trimming and J lost 8 bases, with 11 bases between them. The CDR3 is CSARDSFDHSPLHF. The DNA for the CDR3 is TGCAGTGCTAGAGATTCCTTCGACCATTCACCCCTCCACTTT.

This clonotype came up many times. This rearrangement joins TRBV7-9 to TRBJ2-2; D not certain. V lost 4 bases to trimming and J lost 6 bases, with 9 bases between them. This CDR3 comprises 13 residues. Germline V gene sequence: CDR1 SEHNR, CDR2 FQNEAQ (reference sequence). The CDR3 DNA is TGTGCCAGCAGCTCGTACTCCGCCGGGGAGCTGTTTTTT. This gives the protein CASSSYSAGELFF.

The table lists this clonotype with many counts. The chain combines TRBV28 with TRBJ2-7; unclear D gene. V was pared by 5 bases and J by 2 bases, with 4 bases between. In germline, CDR1 is MDHEN, CDR2 SYDVKM. CDR3 length equals 11 residues. This CDR3 reads CASSKTYEQYF. DNA of the CDR3: TGTGCCAGCAGTAAAACCTACGAGCAGTACTTC.

This clonotype has ten or more counts. The J gene is TRBJ2-3, the V gene TRBV12-3 or TRBV12-4; 9 nucleotides match TRBD1. The CDR3 consists of 17 residues. Trimming cost V 5 bases and J 6 bases; bases outside gene matches: 15. This CDR3 reads CASSLYGTGQRADTQYF. CDR3 nucleotides: TGTGCCAGCAGTCTCTACGGGACAGGGCAAAGGGCTGATACGCAGTATTTT.

This clonotype was found many times. The chain combines TRBV6-2 or TRBV6-3 with TRBJ2-2; D is unclear. Germline V lookup: CDR1 MNHEY, CDR2 SVGEGT. Trimming removed 6 bases from V and 2 bases from J, with 10 bases in between. This CDR3 spans 14 amino acids. The chain's CDR3 is CASSTVINTGELFF. CDR3 nucleotide sequence: TGTGCCAGCAGCACAGTGATAAACACCGGGGAGCTGTTTTTT.

This clonotype showed up many times. The chain is built from TRBV27 and TRBJ2-3; TRBD2 is a possible D gene (5 bases). Trimming took 2 bases from V and 2 from J, leaving 11 bases between them. In germline, CDR1 is MNHEY, CDR2 SMNVEV (reference sequence). The CDR3 length is 15 residues. The CDR3 reads CASSLGAVNTDTQYF. CDR3 DNA: TGTGCCAGCAGTTTAGGAGCGGTAAACACAGATACGCAGTATTTT.

The chain links TRBV20-1 to TRBJ1-4; the match to TRBD1 covers 7 bases. This CDR3 is 14 amino acids long. The trim removed 6 bases at V and 4 bases at J, leaving 8 bases unmatched. Germline V CDR1 and CDR2: DFQATT, SNEGSKA (reference sequence). CDR3 DNA sequence: TGCAGTGCCAAGAGGGACAGCTTTAATGAAAAACTGTTTTTT. This codes for CSAKRDSFNEKLFF.